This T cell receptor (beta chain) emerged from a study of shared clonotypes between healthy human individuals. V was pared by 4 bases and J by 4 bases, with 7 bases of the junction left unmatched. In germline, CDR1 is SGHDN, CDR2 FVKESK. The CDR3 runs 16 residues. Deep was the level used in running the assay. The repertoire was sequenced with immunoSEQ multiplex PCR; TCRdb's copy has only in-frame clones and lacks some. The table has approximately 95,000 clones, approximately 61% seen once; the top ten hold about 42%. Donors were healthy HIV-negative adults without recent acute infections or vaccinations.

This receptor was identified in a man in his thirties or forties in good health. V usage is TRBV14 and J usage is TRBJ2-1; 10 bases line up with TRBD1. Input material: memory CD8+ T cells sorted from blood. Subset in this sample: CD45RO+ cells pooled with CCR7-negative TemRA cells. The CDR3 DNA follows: TGTGCCAGCAGCCCCCAGGGACAGGGGTTATACAATGAGCAGTTCTTC. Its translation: CASSPQGQGLYNEQFF. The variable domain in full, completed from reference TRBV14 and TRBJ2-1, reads EAGVTQFPSHSVIEKGQTVTLRCDPISGHDNLYWYRRVMGKEIKFLLHFVKESKQDESGMPNNRFLAERTGGTYSTLKVQPAELEDSGVYFCASSPQGQGLYNEQFFGPGTRLTVL.